Detailed here is one T cell receptor beta chain. What it recognizes is unknown. Specified time point: week 47, end of study. Alongside topical imiquimod, each dose of vaccine comprised 300 ug of mutant IDH1 20-mer peptide. The astrocytomas were IDH1-mutant, ATRX-negative, and WHO grade 3 or 4. The entry originates in a study of a mutant IDH1 vaccine in newly diagnosed glioma. The wider study: Week 47 marked visit V13, whereas week 35 marked visit V12.

This table comes from immunoSEQ multiplex PCR, and its TCRdb copy is limited to in-frame clones, with some not included. The repertoire holds tens of thousands of clones, with roughly 82% as singletons. Trimming removed 2 bases from V and 0 bases from J, with 22 bases in between. The CDR3 has 19 amino acids. Germline lookup yields CDR1 LNHDA and CDR2 SQIVND (reference sequence). This sequence originates from a man aged 40-49 years with glioma. Some clones in this sample may be carry-over from other donors' samples. The starting material was PBMCs, obtained from a glioma patient whose treatment included an IDH1 peptide vaccine. The chain uses TRBV19 and TRBJ1-1; D is unclear. The CDR3 coding sequence is TGTGCCAGTAGTATACAGCAACATACTTGGACGGACTTGAACACTGAAGCTTTCTTT. It is translated as CASSIQQHTWTDLNTEAFF.